This TCR beta chain was profiled in a study of early T cells in non-severe SARS-CoV-2 infection. The overall study: The chains were unpaired, and the sequenced material was bulk RNA from unsorted whole blood. The study, taken as a whole, reports: Clonotype matching in VDJdb favored anti-spike CD8 responses and did not capture private and CD4 specificities.

Individual cDNA molecules received unique molecular identifiers. TCRdb re-called the 5' RACE reads with MiXCR, one entry per CDR3 protein. The data hold roughly 29,000 distinct CDR3 sequences, with around 5.1% observed a single time. This CDR3 region has 14 residues. Germline assignment: CDR1 SGHNT and CDR2 YYREEE (reference sequence). With V trimmed by 4 bases and J by 7 bases, 9 bases remained unmatched. This clonotype was seen many times. Antigen: not known. V gene TRBV5-4 combines with J gene TRBJ1-2, with 8 positions matching TRBD1. Sequencing input: whole blood. This clonotype was sampled from an adult who was a healthcare worker with PCR-confirmed SARS-CoV-2 infection or an uninfected control (not recorded which). The CDR3, as DNA: TGTGCCAGCAGCCAGAGGACAGGGTTGTCTGGCTACACCTTC. Protein: CASSQRTGLSGYTF.